The present TCR beta chain was sequenced within a study of blood T cell repertoires in COVID-19. Whole-study context: Material from acute and convalescent COVID-19 was sourced from the United States, Italy and Spain.

The count of this clone is one. Germline trimming cut 7 bases from V and 6 bases from J; bases unmatched to any gene: 3. Per germline, CDR1 MDHEN and CDR2 SYDVKM. The CDR3 runs 13 residues. Residents of about two dozen US areas, aged about 18 to 95 years, made up the participants. Within the 2 weeks before study entry, each person in the exposed group met a COVID-19 case. Sequencing was performed with immunoSEQ multiplex PCR; in TCRdb, only in-frame clones are kept and a portion is missing. The sample holds 350,000 or so clones, 85% to 90% seen once. The J gene is TRBJ2-2, the V gene TRBV28; TRBD1 matches at 9 bases. The receptor comes from a young woman who had been exposed to COVID-19. The source material was PBMCs or T cells enriched from blood (not recorded which). In DNA, the CDR3 is TGTGCCAGCACGACAGGGGGTGCCGGGGAGCTGTTTTTT. Amino acid sequence: CASTTGGAGELFF.